These 29 T cell receptor beta chains were sequenced from one sample in a study of T cell repertoires in cytomegalovirus infection. Each CDR3 protein is one row after TCRdb ran MiXCR on the reads. The top ten clones hold 13% of a sample with more than 400,000 distinct CDR3 sequences, 26% of them seen once. The material sequenced was PBMCs. These receptors came from a human donor in good health (CMV status not recorded). Some clones in this sample may be carry-over from other donors' samples.

This clonotype was counted at least ten times. The CDR3 sequence: CASSLARSSGTYEQYF. CDR3 sequence (DNA): TGTGCCAGCAGCTTAGCAAGGTCTAGCGGCACCTACGAGCAGTACTTC. This rearrangement joins TRBV7-9 to TRBJ2-7; 7 bases agree with TRBD2. The CDR3 loop spans 16 amino acids. Germline assignment: CDR1 SEHNR and CDR2 FQNEAQ (reference sequence). V shed 0 bases and J 2 bases; nucleotides not matched to a gene: 7.

This clonotype was counted many times. V gene TRBV12-3 or TRBV12-4 combines with J gene TRBJ2-5; no definite D call. Trimming took off 3 bases at V and 5 bases at J, with 10 bases between the two ends. The CDR3 contains 13 residues. CDR3 region: CASSFTRLETQYF. For the CDR3, the DNA is TGTGCCAGCAGTTTTACCCGCCTGGAGACCCAGTACTTC.

The sample holds a few counts of this clonotype. The genes are TRBV14 and TRBJ2-1; a possible D gene is TRBD2 (5 bases). Germline lookup yields CDR1 SGHDN and CDR2 FVKESK. The CDR3 totals 13 residues. V shed 2 bases and J shed 9 bases, with 11 bases lying between them. Here the CDR3 DNA reads TGTGCCAGCAGCCAAAACGTACGGGGTGAGCAGTTCTTC. Protein product: CASSQNVRGEQFF.

This chain uses TRBV18 with TRBJ2-7, with 8 positions matching TRBD1. The junction had 7 bases not matched to a gene; V was cut back by 6 bases and J by 0 bases. Germline loops: CDR1 KGHSH, CDR2 LQKENI. The CDR3 is made up of 15 amino acids. CDR3 loop: CASSSGTGASYEQYF. Written as DNA, the CDR3 is TGTGCCAGCTCGTCCGGGACAGGAGCCTCCTACGAGCAGTACTTC.

This clonotype was seen many times. The rearrangement uses TRBV7-2 and TRBJ2-1, with TRBD2 as a possible D gene (6 bases). The CDR3 extends over 13 amino acids. Trimming pared 3 bases from V and 7 bases from J, leaving 10 bases between. CDR1 SGHTA and CDR2 FQGNSA come from the germline V gene. CDR3 amino acids: CASSLRGRNEQFF. Here the CDR3 DNA reads TGTGCCAGCAGCTTGCGGGGACGGAATGAGCAGTTCTTC.

This clonotype was observed once. The junction does not match germline at one end; this may be a read error. This chain's CDR3 is CASSQDLPGGPKEQYF. The CDR3 region has the DNA TGTGCCAGCAGCCAAGATCTTCCGGGAGGGCCGAAAGAGCAGTACTTC. The chain joins TRBV4-1 to TRBJ2-7; 8 nucleotides agree with TRBD2. The germline V gene has CDR1 MGHRA and CDR2 YSYEKL. The CDR3 is 16 residues long.

This clonotype was recorded a few times. This chain joins TRBV19 and TRBJ1-5; maybe TRBD1 (6 bases). Trimming shortened V by 8 bases and J by 0 bases, and 23 bases separated the two germline ends. CDR3 size: 18 residues. CDR1 and CDR2 from the germline V gene are LNHDA and SQIVND (reference sequence). CDR3: CASSKGGVRKYSNQPQHF. The CDR3 nucleotides read TGTGCCAGTTCCAAAGGGGGAGTGAGAAAGTATAGCAATCAGCCCCAGCATTTT.

This clonotype has ten or more counts. This sequence joins TRBV7-2 and TRBJ2-6, with D uncertain. CDR3 length equals 13 residues. Germline CDR1 is SGHTA and CDR2 is FQGNSA. V dropped 0 bases and J dropped 3 bases, with 0 bases sitting between them. In DNA, the CDR3 is TGTGCCAGCAGCTTAGCTGGGGCCAACGTCCTGACTTTC. Translated: CASSLAGANVLTF.

V gene TRBV6-8 combines with J gene TRBJ2-7; D is possibly TRBD1 (6 bases). CDR1 and CDR2 from the germline V gene are MNHGY and SAAAGT. The CDR3 has 15 amino acids. The ends were cut back, 7 bases at V and 5 bases at J, with 21 bases in the middle. Here the CDR3 reads CASIYERTGINEQYF. CDR3 bases: TGTGCCAGCATCTACGAGAGAACAGGGATAAACGAGCAGTACTTC.

This clonotype has more than one count but fewer than ten. The J gene is TRBJ2-3, the V gene TRBV20-1; 7 nucleotides agree with TRBD2. Germline V lookup: CDR1 DFQATT, CDR2 SNEGSKA (reference sequence). The CDR3 runs to 13 residues. Trimming cost V 3 bases and J 4 bases; bases outside gene matches: 4. The DNA for the CDR3 is TGCAGTGCTAGGGGGGGGGTCGCAGATACGCAGTATTTT. Translation gives CSARGGVADTQYF.

This sequence joins TRBV6-2 or TRBV6-3 and TRBJ2-7, with TRBD2 identical over 13 bases. Per the germline V gene, CDR1 is MNHEY and CDR2 is SVGEGT. The CDR3 consists of 16 residues. After removal of 5 bases from V and 0 bases from J, the junction contained 4 bases not matched to a gene. The CDR3 bases are TGTGCCAGCAGTGGCTGGACTAGCGGGAGCTCCTACGAGCAGTACGTC. It yields the protein CASSGWTSGSSYEQYV.

The chain links TRBV7-2 to TRBJ1-3; D gene uncertain. This CDR3 is 15 amino acids long. CDR1 is SGHTA and CDR2 is FQGNSA in the germline V gene. The V end was cut by 3 bases, the J end by 4 bases, with 13 bases between. CDR3 nucleotides: TGTGCCAGCAGCTTGGAAGGCCCAGGAGGAAACACCATATATTTT. Translation gives CASSLEGPGGNTIYF.

The genes are TRBV5-6 and TRBJ2-3, with D perhaps matching TRBD2 (6 bases). Per germline, CDR1 SGHDT and CDR2 YYEEEE. CDR3 size: 13 residues. V lost 4 bases and J lost 4, with 10 bases in between. Here the CDR3 DNA reads TGTGCCAGCAGCAGAGGGACTTCAGATACGCAGTATTTT. Its protein is CASSRGTSDTQYF.

A few counts support this clonotype. The rearrangement joins TRBV12-3 or TRBV12-4 to TRBJ1-2, with no clear D. The V end was cut by 1 base, the J end by 7 bases, with 10 bases between. This CDR3 is built from 13 residues. Written as DNA, the CDR3 is TGTGCCAGCAGTTTAGGGACCCAAGTTGGCTACACCTTC. This translates into CASSLGTQVGYTF.

The chain joins TRBV7-2 to TRBJ1-5; D not resolved. Germline V CDR1 and CDR2: SGHTA, FQGNSA. V gave up 6 bases and J gave up 0 bases, with 6 bases separating them. The CDR3 runs 13 residues. CDR3 coding DNA: TGTGCCAGCAGATCTCATAGCAATCAGCCCCAGCATTTT. Protein product: CASRSHSNQPQHF.

This clonotype was seen a handful of times. J is TRBJ1-1 and V is TRBV2; D call uncertain. The CDR3 has 11 residues. The V gene's germline CDR1 is SNHLY and CDR2 FYNNEI. V was trimmed by 8 bases and J by 1 base, leaving 5 bases between them. CDR3 protein: CASGANTEAFF. The CDR3 nucleotides read TGTGCCAGCGGAGCGAACACTGAAGCTTTCTTT.

V is TRBV29-1 and J is TRBJ2-3; 8 positions agree with TRBD2. V lost 7 bases, J lost 1 base, and 10 bases stayed unmatched. The CDR3 sequence is 15 residues long. Germline loops: CDR1 SQVTM, CDR2 ANQGSEA. CDR3 protein: CSAAELAGRTDTQYF. In nucleotides, the CDR3 is TGCAGCGCGGCGGAATTAGCGGGGCGCACAGATACGCAGTATTTT.

This chain links TRBV18 with TRBJ2-5; D not resolved. V was pared by 0 bases and J by 5 bases, with 7 bases between. The germline V gene encodes CDR1 KGHSH and CDR2 LQKENI. This CDR3 is 13 amino acids long. The CDR3 bases are TGTGCCAGCTCACCACCGTCGAGGGAGACCCAGTACTTC. It specifies CASSPPSRETQYF.

The chain combines TRBV5-6 with TRBJ1-1, with D hard to call. The length of the CDR3 is 16 residues. Trimming took 4 bases from V and 0 from J, leaving 16 bases between them. Germline V gene sequence: CDR1 SGHDT, CDR2 YYEEEE. The CDR3 loop is CASSPSTPRVNTEAFF. The CDR3 DNA follows: TGTGCCAGCAGCCCTTCGACACCGAGAGTGAACACTGAAGCTTTCTTT.

This rearrangement joins TRBV6-2 or TRBV6-3 to TRBJ1-5; D unclear. The CDR3 covers 17 residues. Trimming pared 0 bases from V and 4 bases from J, leaving 16 bases between. Germline V gives CDR1 MNHEY, CDR2 SVGEGT. The CDR3: CASSYSLGLLKNQPQHF. DNA of the CDR3: TGTGCCAGCAGTTACTCGCTCGGCCTCCTAAAGAATCAGCCCCAGCATTTT.

Written as DNA, the CDR3 is TGTGCCAGCAGATGGGTTCAGCCCCAGCATTTT. It yields the protein CASRWVQPQHF. The chain joins TRBV6-6 to TRBJ1-5; D ambiguous. This CDR3 comprises 11 residues. The V end lost 6 bases, the J end lost 6 bases, and 6 bases lay between the germline ends. Germline loops: CDR1 MNHNY, CDR2 SVGAGI (reference sequence).

In this sample, this clonotype turned up many times. This rearrangement joins TRBV7-2 to TRBJ2-1; D remains ambiguous. Trimming took 5 bases from V and 5 from J, leaving 10 bases between them. The CDR3 is 13 residues long. CDR1 and CDR2 from the germline V gene are SGHTA and FQGNSA. The CDR3 reads CASSRMENNEQFF. DNA of the CDR3: TGTGCCAGCAGCCGGATGGAAAACAATGAGCAGTTCTTC.

This chain uses TRBV12-3 or TRBV12-4 with TRBJ2-7; possibly TRBD1 for D (5 bases). The CDR3 is 12 amino acids. V lost 6 bases, J lost 3 bases, and 9 bases lay in between. CDR3 sequence: CASSRQRYEQYF. CDR3 coding DNA: TGTGCCAGCAGCCGACAGCGCTACGAGCAGTACTTC.

This clonotype was detected only a few times. Germline and junction disagree at one end, which may indicate a read error. CDR3: CASSLDSNNEQFF. The CDR3 region has the DNA TGTGCCAGCAGCTTGGACTCCAACAATGAGCAGTTCTTC. The chain employs TRBV5-4 and TRBJ2-1, with no clear D. The CDR3 loop spans 13 amino acids. Germline V gene sequence: CDR1 SGHNT, CDR2 YYREEE (reference sequence).

Many counts were recorded for this clonotype. The chain employs TRBV7-2 and TRBJ2-7; D possibly corresponds to TRBD1 (5 bases). V lost 1 base and J lost 3, with 10 bases in between. CDR1 and CDR2 (germline): SGHTA, FQGNSA. CDR3 length equals 14 residues. The CDR3 region is CASSLGFRGYEQYF. Written as DNA, the CDR3 is TGTGCCAGCAGCTTAGGATTTAGGGGCTACGAGCAGTACTTC.

The sample holds a few counts of this clonotype. The genes are TRBV19 and TRBJ2-2; 9 nucleotides align to TRBD1. The germline gives CDR1 LNHDA, CDR2 SQIVND (reference sequence). V was pared by 7 bases and J by 1 base, with 13 bases of the junction left unmatched. The CDR3 has 18 amino acids. The CDR3 spells CASTSKNSGQGNTGELFF. The DNA of the CDR3 is TGTGCCAGTACCTCAAAAAACTCGGGACAGGGGAACACCGGGGAGCTGTTTTTT.

The chain carries TRBV19 and TRBJ1-5; a possible D gene is TRBD1 (6 bases). The CDR3 spans 16 residues. V lost 5 bases, J lost 0 bases, and 14 bases lay in between. Germline values: CDR1 LNHDA, CDR2 SQIVND (reference sequence). CDR3 coding DNA: TGTGCCAGTAGTGCCTCAGGGGTGGATAGCAATCAGCCCCAGCATTTT. Protein sequence: CASSASGVDSNQPQHF.

This clonotype has more than one count but fewer than ten. The DNA is omitted, as the CDR3 cannot be located on it reliably, and the CDR3 follows TCRdb's listing. This chain joins TRBV5-8 and TRBJ1-3. The CDR3 region is 15 residues in length, termini included. Germline CDR1 and CDR2: SGHTS and YDEGEE. The chain's CDR3 is CASSFGSGTGNTIYF.

The chain recombines TRBV12-3 or TRBV12-4 with TRBJ1-2; 12 nucleotides agree with TRBD1. The CDR3 length is 14 residues. Unmatched junction bases numbered 6, after V lost 6 bases and J lost 7 bases. DNA for the CDR3: TGTGCCAGCAGGGGGGGACAGGGGGCGCGTGGCTACACCTTC. The encoded protein is CASRGGQGARGYTF.